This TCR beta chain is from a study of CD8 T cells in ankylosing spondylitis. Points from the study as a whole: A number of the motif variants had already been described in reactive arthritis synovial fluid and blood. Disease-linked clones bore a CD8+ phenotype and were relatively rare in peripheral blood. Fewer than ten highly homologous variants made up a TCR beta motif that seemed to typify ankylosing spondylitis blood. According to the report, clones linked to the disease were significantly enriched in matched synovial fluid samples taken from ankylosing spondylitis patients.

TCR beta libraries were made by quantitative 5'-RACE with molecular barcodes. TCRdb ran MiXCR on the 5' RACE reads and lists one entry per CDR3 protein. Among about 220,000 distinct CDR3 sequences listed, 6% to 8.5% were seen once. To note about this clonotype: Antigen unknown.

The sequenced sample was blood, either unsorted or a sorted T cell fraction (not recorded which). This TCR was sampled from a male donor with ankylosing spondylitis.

CDR3 bases: TGTGCCAGCAGCTTAGTCCCGGCAGGGGAAGGCTACACCTTC. Translation gives CASSLVPAGEGYTF. The chain links TRBV7-8 to TRBJ1-2, with a weak D call TRBD1 (6 bases). Trimming stripped 1 base from V and 8 bases from J, with 14 bases between. Per the germline V gene, CDR1 is SGHVS and CDR2 is FQNEAQ. CDR3 length equals 14 residues.